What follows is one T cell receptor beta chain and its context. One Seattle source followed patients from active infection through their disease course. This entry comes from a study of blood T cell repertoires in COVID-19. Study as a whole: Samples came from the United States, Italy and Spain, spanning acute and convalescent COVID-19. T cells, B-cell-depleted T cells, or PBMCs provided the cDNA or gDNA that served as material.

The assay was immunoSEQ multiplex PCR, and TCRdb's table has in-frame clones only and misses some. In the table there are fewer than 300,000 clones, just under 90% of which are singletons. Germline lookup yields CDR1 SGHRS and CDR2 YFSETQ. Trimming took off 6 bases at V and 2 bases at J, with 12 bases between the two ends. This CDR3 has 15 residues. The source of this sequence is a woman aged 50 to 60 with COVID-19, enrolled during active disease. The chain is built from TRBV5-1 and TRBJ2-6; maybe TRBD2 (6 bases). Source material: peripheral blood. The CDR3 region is CASTVGGTGANVLTF. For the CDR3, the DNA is TGCGCCAGCACTGTCGGAGGGACTGGGGCCAACGTCCTGACTTTC.